These 10 T cell receptor beta chains were sequenced from one sample in a study of identical twins. TCRdb recomputed calls from the 5' RACE reads with MiXCR, one row per CDR3 protein. The sample shows some 230,000 distinct CDR3 sequences, 5.5% to 7.5% of them seen only once. These records were also assigned to another study, of T cells expressing NK-cell markers.

The sequencing input was CD8+ T cells sorted from blood. The receptor set was obtained from a woman between 18 and 30 years old in good health.

The V and J genes are TRBV4-3 and TRBJ1-1; no definite D call. V gave up 8 bases and J gave up 0 bases, with 13 bases separating them. This CDR3 comprises 14 residues. CDR1 is LGHNA, CDR2 YSLEER, per germline. CDR3 residues: CASRANSLNTEAFF. Written as DNA, the CDR3 is TGCGCCAGCCGGGCGAACAGCTTGAACACTGAAGCTTTCTTT.

Only a few counts were recorded for this clonotype. V usage is TRBV12-3 or TRBV12-4 and J usage is TRBJ2-7; D perhaps matches TRBD1 (6 bases). The V and J ends lost 6 bases and 0 bases respectively, with 15 bases between them. The CDR3 sequence is 15 residues long. In nucleotides, the CDR3 is TGTGCCAGCAGCTCGGACAGCCTGAGCTCCTACGAGCAGTACTTC. This translates into CASSSDSLSSYEQYF.

This clonotype was seen a few times. The chain joins TRBV7-3 to TRBJ1-2; TRBD1 might be the D (5 bases). V was pared by 5 bases and J by 8 bases, with 21 bases between. The CDR3 consists of 15 residues. Germline assignment: CDR1 SGHTA and CDR2 FQGTGA. DNA for the CDR3: TGTGCCAGCAGCCAGGACCAGGGTGGAATAGACGGCTACACCTTC. This gives the protein CASSQDQGGIDGYTF. The full variable domain, with the rest looked up from reference TRBV7-3 and TRBJ1-2, is GAGVSQTPSNKVTEKGKYVELRCDPISGHTALYWYRQSLGQGPEFLIYFQGTGAADDSGLPNDRFFAVRPEGSVSTLKIQRTERGDSAVYLCASSQDQGGIDGYTFGSGTRLTVV.

This clonotype has only a few counts. V gene TRBV5-1 combines with J gene TRBJ1-1; D perhaps matches TRBD1 (6 bases). Germline-derived CDR1 and CDR2 are SGHRS and YFSETQ. The CDR3 covers 15 residues. V was cut by 4 bases and J by 4 bases, with 17 bases left in between. The CDR3: CASSPGGARGTEAFF. The CDR3 DNA is TGCGCCAGCAGCCCGGGGGGGGCGCGCGGCACTGAAGCTTTCTTT.

The chain joins TRBV18 to TRBJ2-7; 13 bases match TRBD2. Germline V CDR1 and CDR2: KGHSH, LQKENI. Germline trimming cut 3 bases from V and 3 bases from J; bases unmatched to any gene: 8. The CDR3 has 17 amino acids. The CDR3 DNA follows: TGTGCCAGCTCACCCCTTTGGCGGACTAGCGGGAGCTACGAGCAGTACTTC. Translated, it gives CASSPLWRTSGSYEQYF.

The genes are TRBV30 and TRBJ2-7; D is possibly TRBD2 (5 bases). Germline values: CDR1 GTSNPN, CDR2 SVGIG (reference sequence). V gave up 4 bases and J gave up 6 bases, with 13 bases separating them. The length of the CDR3 is 12 residues. CDR3 protein: CAWNGVVGEQYF. Written as DNA, the CDR3 is TGTGCCTGGAACGGGGTAGTGGGCGAGCAGTACTTC.

V and J are TRBV5-6 and TRBJ2-1; D gene ambiguous. Germline values: CDR1 SGHDT, CDR2 YYEEEE. The CDR3 extends over 12 amino acids. The V end was cut by 4 bases, the J end by 10 bases, with 12 bases between. The chain's CDR3 is CASSRPSVEQFF. CDR3 bases: TGTGCCAGCAGCCGACCCTCCGTAGAGCAGTTCTTC.

This clonotype was seen a few times. V is TRBV3-1 and J is TRBJ2-7; TRBD1 aligns across 7 bases. Per germline, CDR1 LGHDT and CDR2 YNNKEL (reference sequence). The CDR3 totals 16 residues. V shed 4 bases and J 2 bases; nucleotides not matched to a gene: 11. The CDR3 protein is CASSPLPTGITYEQYF. CDR3 nucleotides: TGTGCCAGCAGCCCTCTCCCGACAGGGATAACCTACGAGCAGTACTTC.

This clonotype has a handful of counts. This chain uses TRBV29-1 with TRBJ1-2, with TRBD1 matching 7 bases. The V gene's germline CDR1 is SQVTM and CDR2 ANQGSEA. This CDR3 comprises 13 residues. Trimming took 0 bases from V and 2 from J; bases not matched to a gene: 0. CDR3 nucleotide sequence: TGCAGCGTTGAAGACAGGGGGAACTATGGCTACACCTTC. Its translation is CSVEDRGNYGYTF.

This clonotype was counted many times. The chain has TRBV12-3 or TRBV12-4 and TRBJ1-1; D ambiguous. This CDR3 is 12 amino acids long. This CDR3 is CATTKPNTEAFF. The DNA of the CDR3 is TGTGCAACGACGAAACCGAACACTGAAGCTTTCTTT.